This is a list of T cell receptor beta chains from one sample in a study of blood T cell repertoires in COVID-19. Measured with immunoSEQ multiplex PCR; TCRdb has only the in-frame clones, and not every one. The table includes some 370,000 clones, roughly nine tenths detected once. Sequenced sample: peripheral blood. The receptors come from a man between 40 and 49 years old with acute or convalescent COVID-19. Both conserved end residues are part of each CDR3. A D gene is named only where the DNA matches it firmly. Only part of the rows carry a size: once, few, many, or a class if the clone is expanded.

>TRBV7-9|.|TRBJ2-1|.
TGTGCCAGCATCACGGTAACGAGCTCCTACAATGAGCAGTTCTTC
CASITVTSSYNEQFF
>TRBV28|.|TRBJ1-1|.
TGTGCCAGCAGTTTATTGCTGGGGCTTGGTGAAGCTTTCTTT
CASSLLLGLGEAFF
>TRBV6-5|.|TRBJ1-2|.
TGTGCCAGCAGGGGCCTTTCTAACTATGGCTACACCTTC
CASRGLSNYGYTF
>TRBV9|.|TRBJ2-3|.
TGTGCCAGCAGCGTCAGGTCCACAGATACGCAGTATTTT
CASSVRSTDTQYF
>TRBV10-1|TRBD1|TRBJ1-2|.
TGCGCCAGCAGTGAGTACAGGGGGCAAGGCTACACCTTC
CASSEYRGQGYTF
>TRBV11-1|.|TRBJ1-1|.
TGTGCCAGCAGCTCAGGGACTTCTGAAGCTTTCTTT
CASSSGTSEAFF
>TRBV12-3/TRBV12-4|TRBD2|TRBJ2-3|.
TGTGCCAGCGGACTAGCGCCAGATACGCAGTATTTT
CASGLAPDTQYF
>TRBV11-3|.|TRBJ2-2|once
TGTGCCAGCAGCTTAGCGGGGTTCACCGGGGAGCTGTTTTTT
CASSLAGFTGELFF
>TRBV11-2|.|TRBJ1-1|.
TGTGCCAGCAGCTTAGTTCGGGGGGTGAGGTATGCTGAAGCTTTCTTT
CASSLVRGVRYAEAFF
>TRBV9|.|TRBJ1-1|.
TGTGCCAGCAGCAATCAGGGGACTGAAGCTTTCTTT
CASSNQGTEAFF
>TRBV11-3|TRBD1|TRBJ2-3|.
TGTGCCAGCAGCTCCTCCGGGACAGTCACAGATACGCAGTATTTT
CASSSSGTVTDTQYF
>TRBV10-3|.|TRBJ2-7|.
TGTGCCATCGTCATTGAACAGGCTACGCTATTCTACGAGCAGTACTTC
CAIVIEQATLFYEQYF
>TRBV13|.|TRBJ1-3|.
TGTGCCAGCAGCTTAGAACAGCACTGGGGAAACACCATATATTTT
CASSLEQHWGNTIYF
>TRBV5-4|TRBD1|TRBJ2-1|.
TGTGCCAGCAGCCAACGACAGGGGGCAGTCAATGAGCAGTTCTTC
CASSQRQGAVNEQFF
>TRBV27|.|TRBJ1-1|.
TGTGCCAGCAGTAGGGGGAGGGACACTGAAGCTTTCTTT
CASSRGRDTEAFF
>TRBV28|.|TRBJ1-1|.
TGTGCCAGCAGTTTAAAGGGGTCTTTTGTGGGGAGGACTTTCTTT
CASSLKGSFVGRTFF
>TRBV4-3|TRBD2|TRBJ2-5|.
TGCGCCAGCAGCCCCCTCCGGGCGGGGGGTAGTCGGGAGACCCAGTACTTC
CASSPLRAGGSRETQYF
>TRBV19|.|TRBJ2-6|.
TGTGCCAGTAGTATAAGTGGCTCTCCGACAGGAGCCAACGTCCTGACTTTC
CASSISGSPTGANVLTF
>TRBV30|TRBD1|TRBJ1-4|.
TGTGCCTGGAGTGTACCGAGGACAGGGAATGAAAAACTGTTTTTT
CAWSVPRTGNEKLFF
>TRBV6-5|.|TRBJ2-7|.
TGTGCCAGCATGCGGGACCCACGTACCCACGAGCAGTACTTC
CASMRDPRTHEQYF
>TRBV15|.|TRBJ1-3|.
TGTGCCACCGCTAGACCAGAGAGCTCTGGAAACACCATATATTTT
CATARPESSGNTIYF
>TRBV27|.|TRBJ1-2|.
TGTGCCAGCAGTTTCACTACAGGCCAGGGCTACACCTTC
CASSFTTGQGYTF
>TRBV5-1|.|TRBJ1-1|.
TGCGCCAGCAGCTTTGCGGCCGACACTGAAGCTTTCTTT
CASSFAADTEAFF
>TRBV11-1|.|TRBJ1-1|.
TGTGCCAGCAGCACAGGACCCGGCGGTACTGAAGCTTTCTTT
CASSTGPGGTEAFF
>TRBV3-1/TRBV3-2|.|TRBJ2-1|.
TGTGCCAGCAGCCACAAGTTGGTCATAGCTAGCTCCTACAATGAGCAGTTCTTC
CASSHKLVIASSYNEQFF
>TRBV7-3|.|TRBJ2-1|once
TGTGCCAGCAGCTTGTGGCCCCGGGACTCAAACAATGAGCAGTTCTTC
CASSLWPRDSNNEQFF
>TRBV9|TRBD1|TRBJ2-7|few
TGTGCCAGCAGCGTTAGGACAGGGGGAACTTACGAGCAGTACTTC
CASSVRTGGTYEQYF
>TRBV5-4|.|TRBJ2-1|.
TGTGCCAGCGGGGCGGGGGCTGGGGAGCAGTTCTTC
CASGAGAGEQFF
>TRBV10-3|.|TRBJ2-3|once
TGTGCCATCAGTGAGCCTCGGACTAGCACAGATACGCAGTATTTT
CAISEPRTSTDTQYF
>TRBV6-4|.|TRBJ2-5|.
TGTGCCAGCAGTGACCCGGACAGCCTGGGGGAGACCCAGTACTTC
CASSDPDSLGETQYF
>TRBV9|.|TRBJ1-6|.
TGTGCCAGCAGCGTAGCTACAGCTAATTCACCCCTCCACTTT
CASSVATANSPLHF
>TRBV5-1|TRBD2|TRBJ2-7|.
TGCGCCAGCAGCAACACCCTAGCGGGAGCGCACGAGCAGTACTTC
CASSNTLAGAHEQYF
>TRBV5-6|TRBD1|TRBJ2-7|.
TGTGCCAGCAGACATCAGGGGGCTTACTACGAGCAGTACTTC
CASRHQGAYYEQYF
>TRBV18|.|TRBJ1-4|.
TGTGCCAGCTCGCCGTCGGGAGGAACTAATGAAAAACTGTTTTTT
CASSPSGGTNEKLFF
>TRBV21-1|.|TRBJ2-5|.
TGTGCCAGCAGCAAATGGCGGGTCGGTGAGACCCAGTACTTC
CASSKWRVGETQYF
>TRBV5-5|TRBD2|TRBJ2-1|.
TGTGCCAGCAGTAATCGACTAGCGGGAGGGCAAAGTGAGCAGTTCTTC
CASSNRLAGGQSEQFF
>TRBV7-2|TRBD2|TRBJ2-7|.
TGTGCCAGCAGCGTAGCAGCGGGGGGCGGGTCCTACGAGCAGTACTTC
CASSVAAGGGSYEQYF
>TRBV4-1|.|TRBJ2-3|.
TGCGCCAGCAGCCAAGTAGGGCCGGGGAAAGCCACAGATACGCAGTATTTT
CASSQVGPGKATDTQYF
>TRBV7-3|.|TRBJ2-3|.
TGTGCCAGCAGCTTAACGGGAGGTTTGACAGATACGCAGTATTTT
CASSLTGGLTDTQYF
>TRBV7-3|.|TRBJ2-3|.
TGTGCCAGCAGCCCGACTGACTCGAAGAGGGATACGCAGTATTTT
CASSPTDSKRDTQYF
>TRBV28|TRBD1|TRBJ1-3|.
TGTGCCAGCAGTACAGGGGTAGGAAACACCATATATTTT
CASSTGVGNTIYF
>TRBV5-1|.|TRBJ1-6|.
TGCGCCAGCAGCTTGGCCAGGGATAATTCACCCCTCCACTTT
CASSLARDNSPLHF
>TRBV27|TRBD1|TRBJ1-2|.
TGTGCCAGCAGTGTCGACAGGGGTAACTATGGCTACACCTTC
CASSVDRGNYGYTF
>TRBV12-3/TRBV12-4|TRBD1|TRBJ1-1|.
TGTGCCAGCAGACTACAGGGGGCGTGGGAAGCTTTCTTT
CASRLQGAWEAFF
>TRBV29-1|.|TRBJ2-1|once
TGCAGCGTTCGAATCGCCTCCTCGAGTGTTCGGTTCTTC
CSVRIASSSVRFF
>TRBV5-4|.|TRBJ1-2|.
TGTGCCAGCAGCCCTCCCAGGGGTGGTGGCTACACCTTC
CASSPPRGGGYTF
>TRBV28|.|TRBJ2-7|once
TGTGCCAGCAGTTTGGCAGGGCAGCCCTACGAGCAGTACTTC
CASSLAGQPYEQYF
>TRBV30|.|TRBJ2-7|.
TGTGCCTGGAGTGTACCGTGGGTCAGACCTAGCTCCTACGAGCAGTACTTC
CAWSVPWVRPSSYEQYF
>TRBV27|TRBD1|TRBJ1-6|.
TGTGCCAGCAGTTTATCGAGGGGGCAGAAGGGTAGTTATAATTCACCCCTCCACTTT
CASSLSRGQKGSYNSPLHF
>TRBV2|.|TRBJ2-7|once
TGTGCCAGCAGAGGAGCGGACGAGCAGTACTTC
CASRGADEQYF
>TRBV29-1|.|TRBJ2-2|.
TGCAGCGTTGCTAACCGGAGAACCGGGGAGCTGTTTTTT
CSVANRRTGELFF
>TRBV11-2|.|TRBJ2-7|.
TGTGCCAGCAGCTTATACTCAATGAGCTCCTACGAGCAGTACTTC
CASSLYSMSSYEQYF
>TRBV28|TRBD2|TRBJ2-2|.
TGTGCCAGCGGAACTAGCGGGAGGGCAGGCACCGGGGAGCTGTTTTTT
CASGTSGRAGTGELFF
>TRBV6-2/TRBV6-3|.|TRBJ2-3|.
TGTGCCAGCAGTAATCAGGAAACCTACACAGATACGCAGTATTTT
CASSNQETYTDTQYF
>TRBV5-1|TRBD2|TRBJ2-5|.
TGCGCCAGCAGCTTGGTCGGCCTAGCGGGAGGAGGACAAGAGACCCAGTACTTC
CASSLVGLAGGGQETQYF
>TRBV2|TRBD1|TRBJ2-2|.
TGTGCCAGCAGTCGACGGGCGGGACAGGGGTTAAACACCGGGGAGCTGTTTTTT
CASSRRAGQGLNTGELFF
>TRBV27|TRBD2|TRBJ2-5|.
TGTGCCAGCAGTTTATTAGCTGGTAGCGGGAGGGCTAGGGAGACCCAGTACTTC
CASSLLAGSGRARETQYF
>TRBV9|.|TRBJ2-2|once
TGTGCCAGCAGCGTAGGGGCAGCCCATAACACCGGGGAGCTGTTTTTT
CASSVGAAHNTGELFF
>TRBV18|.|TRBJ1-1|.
TGTGCCAGCTCACCTGGACAAACAGAAGCTTTCTTT
CASSPGQTEAFF
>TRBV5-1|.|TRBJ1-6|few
TGCGCCAGCAGCTTGGCAACACCCGATAATTCACCCCTCCACTTT
CASSLATPDNSPLHF